Listed below are T cell receptor beta chains from one sample, sequenced in a study of blood T cell repertoires in COVID-19. This table comes from immunoSEQ multiplex PCR, and its TCRdb copy is limited to in-frame clones, with some not included. The repertoire holds approximately 220,000 clones, with approximately 86% as singletons. Sequences were obtained from peripheral blood. These TCRs come from a man between 60 and 70 years old with acute or convalescent COVID-19. CDR3s include the opening cysteine and the closing phenylalanine or tryptophan. A D gene is named only where the DNA matches it firmly. For some rows the clone size is stated as once, few or many, or as a class when expanded; others skip it.

clone size,D gene,V gene,J gene,CDR3 DNA,CDR3 protein
-,TRBD1,TRBV29-1,TRBJ2-7,TGCAGCGTTGAAGGTTTCGTTGGGACAGGGCTCCCCTACGAGCAGTACTTC,CSVEGFVGTGLPYEQYF
-,TRBD2,TRBV5-5,TRBJ2-7,TGTGCCAGCAGCACCGGACTAGCGGGGGGCTACGAGCAGTACTTC,CASSTGLAGGYEQYF
-,TRBD1,TRBV29-1,TRBJ2-7,TGCAGCGTTGAAGATTTCTGGCAGGGGGCTTACGAGCAGTACTTC,CSVEDFWQGAYEQYF
-,TRBD2,TRBV4-2,TRBJ2-1,TGTGCCAGCAGCAAACCGAGCGGGGGGTCCTACAATGAGCAGTTCTTC,CASSKPSGGSYNEQFF
-,-,TRBV6-2/TRBV6-3,TRBJ2-7,TGTGCCAGCAGTTACTCCGCCTGGTCGGGAGAGCAGTACTTC,CASSYSAWSGEQYF
-,-,TRBV23-1,TRBJ1-2,TGCGCCAGCAGTCACTCGGACTGGTCCGGCTACACCTTC,CASSHSDWSGYTF
-,TRBD1,TRBV7-8,TRBJ1-5,TGTGCCAGCAGCTCGTCCAGACAGGGGAACAAATTTTTTCAGCCCCAGCATTTT,CASSSSRQGNKFFQPQHF
-,TRBD2,TRBV29-1,TRBJ2-2,TGCAGCGTTGCCGGGACTAGCGGAGCCACCGGGGAGCTGTTTTTT,CSVAGTSGATGELFF
-,TRBD1,TRBV7-9,TRBJ1-6,TGTGCCAGCAGGCGGGACAGCGGGGGTTCACCCCTCCACTTT,CASRRDSGGSPLHF
-,-,TRBV10-3,TRBJ2-4,TGTGCCATCAGTGAGATAGCCTATGACATTCAGTACTTC,CAISEIAYDIQYF
once,TRBD2,TRBV5-6,TRBJ2-5,TGTGCCAGCAGCTTTTTGAGCGGGGCCTCCCAAGAGACCCAGTACTTC,CASSFLSGASQETQYF
-,TRBD2,TRBV5-4,TRBJ2-3,TGTGCCAGCAGCTTGGCCCTTAGCGGGGGGCCCTCAGATACGCAGTATTTT,CASSLALSGGPSDTQYF
-,TRBD2,TRBV19,TRBJ2-1,TGTGCCAGTAGCTTACGGGGACTAGCGGGGTCGAGCTCCTACAATGAGCAGTTCTTC,CASSLRGLAGSSSYNEQFF
-,TRBD1,TRBV13,TRBJ2-3,TGTGCCAGCAGCCACAGGGGGCCCGAGAGGGATACGCAGTATTTT,CASSHRGPERDTQYF
-,-,TRBV6-5,TRBJ2-7,TGTGCCAGCACCCTGGGGGCAGGAGCCTACGAGCAGTACTTC,CASTLGAGAYEQYF
-,-,TRBV29-1,TRBJ2-5,TGCAGCGTAGTCGACAGGCCGGAGACCCAGTACTTC,CSVVDRPETQYF
-,TRBD2,TRBV7-2,TRBJ2-3,TGTGCCAGCAGCTTAGGAATCTCTAGCGGGGCCTTCACAGATACGCAGTATTTT,CASSLGISSGAFTDTQYF
-,-,TRBV3-1/TRBV3-2,TRBJ2-2,TGTGCCAGCAGCCAAGAGTGGGGACGGGACAGGGAGCTGTTTTTT,CASSQEWGRDRELFF
few,-,TRBV3-1/TRBV3-2,TRBJ1-5,TGTGCCAGCAGCCGAGGGGAAGGGGGGGCTGGCAATCAGCCCCAGCATTTT,CASSRGEGGAGNQPQHF
-,TRBD1,TRBV2,TRBJ2-3,TGTGCCAGCAGTGCTGGACAGGGGGCGAGTCAGGATCCGGATACGCAGTATTTT,CASSAGQGASQDPDTQYF
few,TRBD1,TRBV2,TRBJ1-5,TGTGCCAGCGCTTACAGGGGTAGCAATCAGCCCCAGCATTTT,CASAYRGSNQPQHF
-,-,TRBV10-3,TRBJ1-1,TGTGCCATCGGTCCTAACAGGGCCCTGAACACTGAAGCTTTCTTT,CAIGPNRALNTEAFF
-,-,TRBV5-1,TRBJ1-3,TGCGCCAGCAGCTTGGAAGCAGGGGACTCTGGAAACACCATATATTTT,CASSLEAGDSGNTIYF
-,-,TRBV14,TRBJ2-1,TGTGCCAGCAGCCAAGATCTGGGGCGGATATCCTACAATGAGCAGTTCTTC,CASSQDLGRISYNEQFF
-,TRBD1,TRBV5-1,TRBJ2-7,TGCGCCAGCAGCACGGACAGGGTAAACGAGCAGTACTTC,CASSTDRVNEQYF
-,-,TRBV6-5,TRBJ1-2,TGTGCCAGCAGTTACTCCAGGGAAGCCCCCTATGGCTACACCTTC,CASSYSREAPYGYTF
-,TRBD2,TRBV29-1,TRBJ2-3,TGCAGCGTGGCGACTAGCGGGGGGACAGATACGCAGTATTTT,CSVATSGGTDTQYF
-,-,TRBV27,TRBJ2-7,TGTGCCAGCAGTCTCCTCGGAGGGCGCTACGAGCAGTACTTC,CASSLLGGRYEQYF
-,-,TRBV6-1,TRBJ1-1,TGTGCCAGCAGTGTCGAGGGGGTTCGAGTGTACACTGAAGCTTTCTTT,CASSVEGVRVYTEAFF
once,TRBD1,TRBV18,TRBJ2-3,TGTGCCAGCTCGAAATCCAGGGACAGGGAGACAGATACGCAGTATTTT,CASSKSRDRETDTQYF
-,TRBD1,TRBV3-1/TRBV3-2,TRBJ2-4,TGTGCCAGCAGCCAGACAGGGGGCTTCGAAAACATTCAGTACTTC,CASSQTGGFENIQYF
-,TRBD2,TRBV11-3,TRBJ2-1,TGTGCCAGCAGCTTCAGGTCTAGCGGGGGAAATGAGCAGTTCTTC,CASSFRSSGGNEQFF
-,-,TRBV24-1,TRBJ2-3,TGTGCCACCAGTGACCGATCGGTCAGCGGTACAGATACGCAGTATTTT,CATSDRSVSGTDTQYF
-,TRBD2,TRBV19,TRBJ2-1,TGTGCCAGTAGCCGACTAGCGGGAGGATACAATGAGCAGTTCTTC,CASSRLAGGYNEQFF
-,TRBD1,TRBV2,TRBJ1-5,TGTGCCAGCAGGGTAACAGGGGATAATCAGCCCCAGCATTTT,CASRVTGDNQPQHF
-,TRBD1,TRBV25-1,TRBJ1-1,TGTGCCAGCAGTGGGCAGGGGGCGGTCACTGAAGCTTTCTTT,CASSGQGAVTEAFF
-,TRBD2,TRBV24-1,TRBJ2-2,TGTGCCACCAGTGACCCGACTAGCGGGACTTACACCGGGGAGCTGTTTTTT,CATSDPTSGTYTGELFF
-,TRBD1,TRBV27,TRBJ2-2,TGTGCCAGCAGCGTAAACAGGGGGCCCCGGAACACCGGGGAGCTGTTTTTT,CASSVNRGPRNTGELFF
-,TRBD1,TRBV5-4,TRBJ2-1,TGTGCCAGCAGCTCCGGGACAGGGGGCAACTACAATGAGCAGTTCTTC,CASSSGTGGNYNEQFF
-,-,TRBV11-2,TRBJ1-1,TGTGCCAGCAACGGGATAAACACTGAAGCTTTCTTT,CASNGINTEAFF
-,-,TRBV5-1,TRBJ2-3,TGCGCCAGCAGCCTGGGGTCAGGGGTCACCACAGATACGCAGTATTTT,CASSLGSGVTTDTQYF
once,TRBD1,TRBV7-9,TRBJ2-1,TGTGCCAGCAGCACCGGGACAGGGGGCCTCTACAATGAGCAGTTCTTC,CASSTGTGGLYNEQFF
-,TRBD1,TRBV5-5,TRBJ2-7,TGTGCCAGCAGCTTGAGGTCAGGGGGCGGCTACGAGCAGTACTTC,CASSLRSGGGYEQYF